These 15 T cell receptor beta chains were all obtained from the same sample, sequenced in a study of CD8 T cells in ankylosing spondylitis. TCRdb redid the calling of the 5' RACE reads with MiXCR, one entry per CDR3 protein. The sample records 120,000 or so distinct CDR3 sequences, roughly an eighth being singletons. Sequenced sample: blood, either unsorted or a sorted T cell fraction (not recorded which). Receptor source: a female donor with ankylosing spondylitis or in good health (not recorded which).

This clonotype was seen ten or more times. The chain joins TRBV12-3 or TRBV12-4 to TRBJ1-5; TRBD1 is a possible D gene (6 bases). Trimming took off 6 bases at V and 6 bases at J, with 9 bases between the two ends. The CDR3 is made up of 12 amino acids. The DNA for the CDR3 is TGTGCCAGCAGAACAGGGATTCAGCCCCAGCATTTT. Its translation is CASRTGIQPQHF.

This clonotype was seen only a few times. The V and J genes are TRBV28 and TRBJ1-1; D ambiguous. The CDR3 is 15 amino acids. Trimming removed 5 bases at V and 0 bases at J, with 13 bases between. Germline values: CDR1 MDHEN, CDR2 SYDVKM. The CDR3 spells CASSPRSRLNTEAFF. For the CDR3, the DNA is TGTGCCAGCAGTCCCCGGTCTCGGCTGAACACTGAAGCTTTCTTT.

CDR3 DNA: TGCGCCAGCAGCTTGAGCACTAGCGGGGTCTACGAGCAGTACTTC. As protein: CASSLSTSGVYEQYF. The V and J genes are TRBV5-1 and TRBJ2-7; TRBD2 agrees at 10 bases. Germline CDR1 SGHRS, CDR2 YFSETQ. This CDR3 has 15 residues. V gave up 1 base and J gave up 3 bases; unmatched junction bases: 4.

The gene calls are TRBV7-8 and TRBJ1-1, with D unclear. Germline lookup yields CDR1 SGHVS and CDR2 FQNEAQ. CDR3 size: 12 residues. V shed 6 bases and J shed 6 bases, with 11 bases lying between them. CDR3 sequence reads: CASRGRISEAFF. CDR3 coding DNA: TGTGCCAGCAGGGGCAGGATCTCTGAAGCTTTCTTT.

This clonotype was counted between two and nine times. The V call is TRBV29-1, the J call TRBJ1-5; D perhaps matches TRBD1 (5 bases). Germline-derived CDR1 and CDR2 are SQVTM and ANQGSEA. CDR3 length: 14 amino acids. Trimming stripped 7 bases from V and 6 bases from J, with 19 bases between. The CDR3 nucleotides are TGCAGCGCATCTAGAGGGGAGGGTAGTCAGCCCCAGCATTTT. It yields the protein CSASRGEGSQPQHF.

This clonotype was seen repeatedly, ten times or more. CDR3 nucleotides: TGTGCCAGCAGCAAAAAAATAGGGAGTACAGATACGCAGTATTTT. It codes for CASSKKIGSTDTQYF. The rearrangement links TRBV12-3 or TRBV12-4 to TRBJ2-3; a weak D match, TRBD2 (5 bases). The length of the CDR3 is 15 residues. Trimming pared 6 bases from V and 3 bases from J, leaving 16 bases between.

This clonotype has ten or more counts. The chain employs TRBV18 and TRBJ1-5; the D gene is possibly TRBD1 (5 bases). The CDR3 length is 16 residues. The germline gives CDR1 KGHSH, CDR2 LQKENI. The V gene lost 2 bases and the J gene lost 4 bases, with 15 bases spanning the gap. Written as DNA, the CDR3 is TGTGCCAGCTCACCATTAAGTCTTCAGGGTAATCAGCCCCAGCATTTT. Amino acid sequence: CASSPLSLQGNQPQHF.

This clonotype was observed many times. The chain joins TRBV5-6 to TRBJ1-6; TRBD1 agrees at 7 bases. This CDR3 region has 14 residues. Germline V gives CDR1 SGHDT, CDR2 YYEEEE. J lost 10 bases, V lost 4 bases, and 8 bases had no gene match. CDR3 sequence reads: CASSETGRLSPLHF. Here the CDR3 DNA reads TGTGCCAGCAGCGAGACAGGGCGGTTATCACCCCTCCACTTT.

In its sample, this clonotype was seen a few times. V usage is TRBV10-3 and J usage is TRBJ1-1; no clear D. The germline CDR1 and CDR2 sequences are ENHRY and SYGVKD. The CDR3 sequence is 13 residues long. V dropped 11 bases and J dropped 1 base, with 14 bases sitting between them. This chain's CDR3 is CALSWTANTEAFF. The CDR3 DNA is TGTGCCCTTTCTTGGACGGCGAACACTGAAGCTTTCTTT.

In its sample, this clonotype was seen many times. The rearrangement joins TRBV2 to TRBJ2-3; D ambiguous. V lost 4 bases, J lost 6 bases, and 8 bases lay in between. CDR1 is SNHLY, CDR2 FYNNEI, per germline. The CDR3 is made up of 12 amino acids. The CDR3 here is CASSVLKDTQYF. The CDR3 DNA is TGTGCCAGCAGTGTACTCAAGGATACGCAGTATTTT.

This clonotype was picked up a small number of times. The chain couples TRBV30 to TRBJ1-4; 9 positions match TRBD1. Per the germline V gene, CDR1 is GTSNPN and CDR2 is SVGIG (reference sequence). The CDR3 has 14 residues. V was pared by 4 bases and J by 11 bases, with 11 bases of the junction left unmatched. The CDR3 loop reads CAWNTGTGNEKLFF. DNA for the CDR3: TGTGCCTGGAACACCGGGACAGGGAACGAGAAACTGTTTTTT. Based on the CDR3 plus reference TRBV30 and TRBJ1-4, the full variable domain is SQTIHQWPATLVQPVGSPLSLECTVEGTSNPNLYWYRQAAGRGLQLLFYSVGIGQISSEVPQNLSASRPQDRQFILSSKKLLLSDSGFYLCAWNTGTGNEKLFFGSGTQLSVL.

This sequence joins TRBV10-1 and TRBJ2-2, with a tentative D call TRBD2 (5 bases). There are 14 residues in the CDR3. V was pared by 6 bases and J by 1 base, with 9 bases between. CDR1 WNHNN and CDR2 SYGVQD come from the germline V gene (reference sequence). The CDR3 sequence is CASSQDWNTGELFF. In nucleotides, the CDR3 is TGCGCCAGCAGCCAGGACTGGAACACCGGGGAGCTGTTTTTT.

This clonotype was seen a handful of times. The chain uses TRBV20-1 and TRBJ1-5, with TRBD1 as a possible D gene (5 bases). Trimming took 5 bases from V and 2 from J, leaving 22 bases between them. The CDR3 runs to 17 residues. Germline lookup yields CDR1 DFQATT and CDR2 SNEGSKA (reference sequence). For the CDR3, the DNA is TGCAGTGCTCTAACGCCCCTGGGGCAGGGCGGCAATCAGCCCCAGCATTTT. Translated, it gives CSALTPLGQGGNQPQHF.

This clonotype was found a few times. This chain uses TRBV4-2 with TRBJ2-3; 11 positions agree with TRBD2. Trimming took 3 bases from V and 5 from J; bases not matched to a gene: 10. CDR3 size: 17 residues. Germline V gene sequence: CDR1 LGHNA, CDR2 YNFKEQ. The CDR3 DNA reads as TGTGCCAGCAGCCAGCGGACTAGCGGGTTGAGGGGAGATACGCAGTATTTT. Amino acids: CASSQRTSGLRGDTQYF.

Remarks on this clonotype: A much larger clone lies a single base off, so this may be a read error. The conserved phenylalanine or tryptophan is not found at the CDR3 terminus, so this likely reflects a read error. The chain joins TRBV24-1 to TRBJ2-1, with D possibly being TRBD1 (6 bases). Germline values: CDR1 KGHDR, CDR2 SFDVKD. The CDR3 has 16 amino acids. With 7 bases removed from V and 1 base from J, the gap between germline ends came to 16 bases. CDR3 bases: TGTGCCACCAGAGGGTGGGTGGACAGATCCTACAATGAGCAGTTCTTG. Protein sequence: CATRGWVDRSYNEQFL.